The 32 T cell receptor beta chains listed next were all sequenced from one sample in a study of blood T cell repertoires in COVID-19. Here immunoSEQ multiplex PCR was the method, and the copy in TCRdb shows in-frame clones only, minus some. This table has some 390,000 clones, about 88% appearing once. The specimen was peripheral blood. The receptors here all came from a human donor in a cohort sampled during active COVID-19.

V and J are TRBV28 and TRBJ1-2; a possible D gene is TRBD1 (6 bases). Trimming pared 5 bases from V and 7 bases from J, leaving 20 bases between. This CDR3 contains 15 residues. Germline loops: CDR1 MDHEN, CDR2 SYDVKM. In DNA, the CDR3 is TGTGCCAGCAGTCCATTGATCGACAGGCCAGGTGGCTACACCTTC. Translating it yields CASSPLIDRPGGYTF.

The rearrangement joins TRBV4-2 to TRBJ2-1; 12 bases align to TRBD2. After removal of 1 base from V and 6 bases from J, the junction contained 4 bases not matched to a gene. Germline CDR1 reads LGHNA; CDR2 reads YNFKEQ. The CDR3 has 16 amino acids. CDR3 amino acids: CASSQGPGLAGNEQFF. CDR3 coding DNA: TGTGCCAGCAGCCAAGGGCCGGGACTAGCGGGCAATGAGCAGTTCTTC.

This sequence joins TRBV19 and TRBJ1-5, with D uncertain. V was shortened by 3 bases and J by 7 bases, with 13 bases between the two germline ends. Germline V gives CDR1 LNHDA, CDR2 SQIVND (reference sequence). The CDR3 extends over 14 amino acids. The CDR3 spells CASSIRGLAQPQHF. DNA of the CDR3: TGTGCCAGTAGTATCAGAGGGTTGGCGCAGCCCCAGCATTTT.

The chain employs TRBV15 and TRBJ2-7; D is uncertain. Germline lookup yields CDR1 LNHNV and CDR2 YYDKDF (reference sequence). The CDR3 is 13 residues long. V was shortened by 5 bases and J by 0 bases, with 8 bases between the two germline ends. CDR3 in amino acids: CATSRSSSYEQYF. The CDR3 nucleotides read TGTGCCACCAGCCGGTCCTCCTCCTACGAGCAGTACTTC. The variable domain in full, with the rest retrieved from reference TRBV15 and TRBJ2-7, is DAMVIQNPRYQVTQFGKPVTLSCSQTLNHNVMYWYQQKSSQAPKLLFHYYDKDFNNEADTPDNFQSRRPNTSFCFLDIRSPGLGDTAMYLCATSRSSSYEQYFGPGTRLTVT.

V is TRBV27 and J is TRBJ2-1; 10 positions match TRBD2. CDR1 and CDR2 (germline): MNHEY, SMNVEV (reference sequence). This CDR3 is built from 18 residues. Losses at the gene ends were 6 bases for V and 0 bases for J; bases not matched to a gene: 11. CDR3 coding DNA: TGTGCCAGCAGCCCCGCCCGGACTAGCGGTCGCTCCTACAATGAGCAGTTCTTC. Its translation: CASSPARTSGRSYNEQFF.

The rearrangement links TRBV12-3 or TRBV12-4 to TRBJ1-1, with 10 bases aligning to TRBD1. The CDR3 runs to 13 residues. Germline trimming cut 7 bases from V and 7 bases from J; bases unmatched to any gene: 6. In DNA, the CDR3 is TGTGCCAGCATTAGACAGGGGGCAGGTGAAGCTTTCTTT. Protein: CASIRQGAGEAFF.

The V and J genes are TRBV4-2 and TRBJ2-7, with TRBD1 matching 8 bases. Germline V gives CDR1 LGHNA, CDR2 YNFKEQ. This CDR3 comprises 15 residues. V trimming: 0 bases; J trimming: 3 bases; junction bases outside the gene matches: 4. CDR3 sequence: CASSQDQDRVYEQYF. DNA for the CDR3: TGTGCCAGCAGCCAAGATCAGGACAGGGTCTACGAGCAGTACTTC.

The gene calls are TRBV30 and TRBJ1-6, with a tentative D call TRBD1 (5 bases). Trimming left V 4 bases short and J 5 bases short, with 12 bases between. CDR1 and CDR2 from the germline V gene are GTSNPN and SVGIG (reference sequence). This CDR3 is 14 amino acids long. CDR3 nucleotides: TGTGCCTGGACCTCGTGGGGGGATAATTCACCCCTCCACTTT. Amino acid sequence: CAWTSWGDNSPLHF.

The chain uses TRBV5-1 and TRBJ2-3; the D gene is possibly TRBD1 (6 bases). This CDR3 spans 15 amino acids. The ends were cut back, 0 bases at V and 2 bases at J, with 10 bases in the middle. CDR1 is SGHRS and CDR2 is YFSETQ in the germline V gene. The chain's CDR3 is CASSLDQGITDTQYF. DNA of the CDR3: TGCGCCAGCAGCTTGGATCAGGGGATCACAGATACGCAGTATTTT.

This chain connects TRBV19 to TRBJ2-6; D is possibly TRBD1 (6 bases). Deletions cut 10 bases from V and 4 bases from J, with 20 bases between. There are 16 residues in the CDR3. Germline CDR1 LNHDA, CDR2 SQIVND (reference sequence). In DNA form, the CDR3 reads TGTGCCAATACCCCGACTTCCCAGGGGGGGGCCAACGTCCTGACTTTC. This gives the protein CANTPTSQGGANVLTF.

The V and J genes are TRBV4-1 and TRBJ2-3; D not certain. Trimming took 1 base from V and 0 from J, leaving 11 bases between them. CDR1 is MGHRA, CDR2 YSYEKL, per germline. This CDR3 comprises 16 residues. CDR3 bases: TGCGCCAGCAGCCAAGCAGTACCGTTTAGCACAGATACGCAGTATTTT. It yields the protein CASSQAVPFSTDTQYF.

The chain carries TRBV2 and TRBJ1-6, with D maybe TRBD1 (6 bases). Germline CDR1 reads SNHLY; CDR2 reads FYNNEI. This CDR3 has 13 residues. With 5 bases removed from V and 10 bases from J, the gap between germline ends came to 12 bases. In nucleotides, the CDR3 is TGTGCCAGCAGTACGCAGGGGCGCTCACCCCTCCACTTT. Protein sequence: CASSTQGRSPLHF. The full variable domain, with the rest looked up from reference TRBV2 and TRBJ1-6, is EPEVTQTPSHQVTQMGQEVILRCVPISNHLYFYWYRQILGQKVEFLVSFYNNEISEKSEIFDDQFSVERPDGSNFTLKIRSTKLEDSAMYFCASSTQGRSPLHFGNGTRLTVT.

V gene TRBV6-1 combines with J gene TRBJ1-6; D not resolved. V was clipped by 3 bases and J by 15 bases, with 9 bases between them. CDR1 is MNHNS and CDR2 is SASEGT in the germline V gene. The CDR3 covers 11 residues. The CDR3 DNA sequence: TGTGCCAGCAGTGACCCCTACCGCCTCCACTTT. This codes for CASSDPYRLHF.

This chain joins TRBV4-1 and TRBJ1-1; D may be TRBD1 (5 bases). V was cut by 0 bases and J by 3 bases, with 11 bases left in between. The CDR3 runs 15 residues. Germline lookup yields CDR1 MGHRA and CDR2 YSYEKL. The DNA of the CDR3 is TGCGCCAGCAGCCAAGAGGTGACAGCTTACACTGAAGCTTTCTTT. This gives the protein CASSQEVTAYTEAFF.

This sequence joins TRBV2 and TRBJ1-1, with D perhaps TRBD1 (5 bases). The V end lost 7 bases, the J end lost 2 bases, and 11 bases lay between the germline ends. This CDR3 spans 13 amino acids. Germline loops: CDR1 SNHLY, CDR2 FYNNEI. The CDR3 loop reads CASKQGLNTEAFF. CDR3 DNA: TGTGCCAGCAAGCAGGGACTTAACACTGAAGCTTTCTTT.

The chain recombines TRBV28 with TRBJ1-3, with 8 bases matching TRBD1. The length of the CDR3 is 15 residues. V lost 2 bases and J lost 4; bases outside the gene matches: 4. Germline CDR1 MDHEN, CDR2 SYDVKM. In nucleotides, the CDR3 is TGTGCCAGCAGTTTAGTTCGGACAGGGGGAAACACCATATATTTT. Translation gives CASSLVRTGGNTIYF.

This chain links TRBV5-1 with TRBJ2-2, with 7 bases fitting TRBD1. The CDR3 contains 15 residues. Losses at the gene ends were 4 bases for V and 0 bases for J; bases not matched to a gene: 3. Germline CDR1 reads SGHRS; CDR2 reads YFSETQ. The CDR3 DNA sequence: TGCGCCAGCAGCAAGGGGACAGCGAACACCGGGGAGCTGTTTTTT. Residues: CASSKGTANTGELFF.

The chain recombines TRBV4-2 with TRBJ2-7; 14 nucleotides agree with TRBD2. The CDR3 runs to 17 residues. V shed 6 bases and J 0 bases; nucleotides not matched to a gene: 7. Germline CDR1 and CDR2: LGHNA and YNFKEQ. The CDR3 loop is CASSRTSGGKHSYEQYF. Written as DNA, the CDR3 is TGTGCCAGCAGTCGGACTAGCGGGGGGAAGCACTCCTACGAGCAGTACTTC.

The rearrangement links TRBV10-3 to TRBJ2-7, with TRBD2 identical over 8 bases. V was clipped by 7 bases and J by 3 bases; unmatched bases: 5. There are 13 residues in the CDR3. From germline, CDR1 is ENHRY and CDR2 SYGVKD. The CDR3 loop reads CAITGGPDYEQYF. In nucleotides, the CDR3 is TGTGCCATCACGGGGGGGCCTGACTACGAGCAGTACTTC.

This sequence joins TRBV6-5 and TRBJ2-5, with 7 bases that match TRBD2. CDR1 and CDR2 from the germline V gene are MNHEY and SVGAGI. CDR3 size: 14 residues. The ends lost 5 bases at V and 4 bases at J; junction bases unmatched: 7. In DNA, the CDR3 is TGTGCCAGCAGTCACGGGGGGTTACGAGAGACCCAGTACTTC. Amino acids: CASSHGGLRETQYF.

The chain links TRBV5-1 to TRBJ2-5; no clear D gene. Trimming shortened V by 0 bases and J by 2 bases, and 8 bases separated the two germline ends. CDR1 and CDR2 (germline): SGHRS, YFSETQ. The CDR3 covers 14 residues. In DNA, the CDR3 is TGCGCCAGCAGCTTGGAAAACTTTCAAGAGACCCAGTACTTC. Translating it yields CASSLENFQETQYF.

The rearrangement uses TRBV11-2 and TRBJ1-3, with 11 bases matching TRBD1. Trimming removed 7 bases from V and 3 bases from J; junction bases left unmatched: 11. Germline CDR1 reads SGHAT; CDR2 reads FQNNGV. CDR3 size: 17 residues. CDR3 protein: CASTLGTGGYFGNTIYF. The CDR3 DNA sequence: TGTGCCAGCACCCTCGGGACAGGGGGTTACTTTGGAAACACCATATATTTT.

The chain has TRBV20-1 and TRBJ2-3; 11 bases fit TRBD2. V dropped 3 bases and J dropped 5; count of bases not matched to a gene: 7. The CDR3 is 15 amino acids. Germline V gene data show CDR1 as DFQATT and CDR2 as SNEGSKA (reference sequence). The CDR3 bases are TGCAGTGCTAGTCCTAGCGGGGGGCTAGGAGATACGCAGTATTTT. As protein: CSASPSGGLGDTQYF.

V usage is TRBV4-1 and J usage is TRBJ1-3; D ambiguous. Germline CDR1 is MGHRA and CDR2 is YSYEKL. Trimming cost V 2 bases and J 4 bases, with 12 bases left between them. This CDR3 has 15 amino acids. The DNA of the CDR3 is TGCGCCAGCAGCCAAATAACCGGGTCCGGAAACACCATATATTTT. Encoded protein: CASSQITGSGNTIYF.

The chain links TRBV18 to TRBJ2-5, with 12 bases identical to TRBD2. The V and J ends lost 3 bases and 1 base, in that order; junction bases with no gene match: 9. Germline V gene data show CDR1 as KGHSH and CDR2 as LQKENI. The CDR3 length is 18 residues. This chain's CDR3 is CASSPRLAGEGAQETQYF. In DNA form, the CDR3 reads TGTGCCAGCTCACCCCGACTAGCGGGAGAGGGGGCCCAAGAGACCCAGTACTTC.

The chain recombines TRBV5-1 with TRBJ2-4, with 7 nucleotides matching TRBD2. V gave up 0 bases and J gave up 0 bases; unmatched junction bases: 9. The CDR3 contains 18 residues. Germline V gene sequence: CDR1 SGHRS, CDR2 YFSETQ. The CDR3 DNA reads as TGCGCCAGCAGCTTGGCCTCGCCTAGCGGCCTAGCCAAAAACATTCAGTACTTC. Protein sequence: CASSLASPSGLAKNIQYF. The full variable domain, rest sourced from reference TRBV5-1 and TRBJ2-4, is KAGVTQTPRYLIKTRGQQVTLSCSPISGHRSVSWYQQTPGQGLQFLFEYFSETQRNKGNFPGRFSGRQFSNSRSEMNVSTLELGDSALYLCASSLASPSGLAKNIQYFGAGTRLSVL.

The sample holds a few counts of this clone. The identical CDR3 is also encoded by other nucleotide sequences in the sample. This chain uses TRBV7-8 with TRBJ1-6, with 7 bases that match TRBD1. Germline lookup yields CDR1 SGHVS and CDR2 FQNEAQ. The length of the CDR3 is 19 residues. V was clipped by 0 bases and J by 0 bases; unmatched bases: 8. CDR3 sequence reads: CASSLATGTASSYNSPLHF. DNA of the CDR3: TGTGCCAGCAGCTTAGCGACCGGGACAGCCAGCTCCTATAATTCACCCCTCCACTTT.

V and J are TRBV7-3 and TRBJ1-3; 7 nucleotides agree with TRBD1. J lost 2 bases, V lost 5 bases, and 3 bases had no gene match. CDR1 is SGHTA and CDR2 is FQGTGA in the germline V gene. The CDR3 is made up of 14 amino acids. The CDR3 sequence: CASSPDRAGNTIYF. CDR3 coding DNA: TGTGCCAGCAGCCCTGACAGGGCTGGAAACACCATATATTTT. The variable domain in full, completed from reference TRBV7-3 and TRBJ1-3, reads GAGVSQTPSNKVTEKGKYVELRCDPISGHTALYWYRQSLGQGPEFLIYFQGTGAADDSGLPNDRFFAVRPEGSVSTLKIQRTERGDSAVYLCASSPDRAGNTIYFGEGSWLTVV.

The chain has TRBV6-5 and TRBJ2-1; D is possibly TRBD1 (5 bases). V dropped 8 bases and J dropped 7 bases, with 18 bases sitting between them. The CDR3 has 14 residues. Germline assignment: CDR1 MNHEY and CDR2 SVGAGI. The CDR3 loop is CASGRATGLNEQFF. In DNA form, the CDR3 reads TGTGCCAGCGGCAGGGCCACAGGTTTGAATGAGCAGTTCTTC.

The rearrangement uses TRBV6-2 or TRBV6-3 and TRBJ1-2; D is unresolved. V was trimmed by 0 bases and J by 7 bases, leaving 6 bases between them. CDR3 size: 12 residues. Germline CDR1 and CDR2: MNHEY and SVGEGT. CDR3 sequence: CASSYSSSGYTF. The CDR3 bases are TGTGCCAGCAGTTACTCTTCCAGTGGCTACACCTTC.

J is TRBJ1-1 and V is TRBV5-1; 7 bases map to TRBD1. CDR1 is SGHRS, CDR2 YFSETQ, per germline. V lost 0 bases and J lost 8; bases outside the gene matches: 4. The CDR3 sequence is 13 residues long. The CDR3 DNA reads as TGCGCCAGCAGCTTGGATGTACAGGGGGAAGCTTTCTTT. Translated, it gives CASSLDVQGEAFF.

The rearrangement uses TRBV5-4 and TRBJ2-5; 9 bases line up with TRBD2. CDR3 length equals 16 residues. With 0 bases clipped from V and 4 bases from J, the junction kept 7 bases outside the gene matches. CDR1 is SGHNT, CDR2 YYREEE, per germline (reference sequence). Written as DNA, the CDR3 is TGTGCCAGCAGCTTGGCCGCGGGAGGGCCTAGAGAGACCCAGTACTTC. Its protein is CASSLAAGGPRETQYF.